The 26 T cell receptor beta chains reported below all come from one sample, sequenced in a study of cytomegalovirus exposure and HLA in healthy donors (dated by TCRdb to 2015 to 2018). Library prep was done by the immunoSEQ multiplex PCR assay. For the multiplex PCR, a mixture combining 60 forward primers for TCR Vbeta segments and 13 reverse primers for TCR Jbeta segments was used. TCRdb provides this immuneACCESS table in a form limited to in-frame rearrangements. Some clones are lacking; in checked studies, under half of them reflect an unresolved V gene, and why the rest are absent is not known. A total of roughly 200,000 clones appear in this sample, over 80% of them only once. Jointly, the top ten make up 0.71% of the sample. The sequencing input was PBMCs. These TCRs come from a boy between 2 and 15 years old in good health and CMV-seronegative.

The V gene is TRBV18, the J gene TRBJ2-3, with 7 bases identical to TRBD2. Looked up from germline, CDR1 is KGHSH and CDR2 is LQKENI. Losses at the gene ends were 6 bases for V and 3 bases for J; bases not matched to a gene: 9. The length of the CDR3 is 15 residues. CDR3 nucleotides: TGTGCCAGCTCTCCTAACCCGGGACTAACAGATACGCAGTATTTT. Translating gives CASSPNPGLTDTQYF.

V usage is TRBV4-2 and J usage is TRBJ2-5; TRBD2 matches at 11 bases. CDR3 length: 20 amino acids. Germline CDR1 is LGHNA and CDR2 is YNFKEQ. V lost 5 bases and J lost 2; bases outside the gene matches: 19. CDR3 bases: TGTGCCAGCAGCGACTTAGGGGGGATAGCGGGAGGGGGGAATCAAGAGACCCAGTACTTC. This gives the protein CASSDLGGIAGGGNQETQYF.

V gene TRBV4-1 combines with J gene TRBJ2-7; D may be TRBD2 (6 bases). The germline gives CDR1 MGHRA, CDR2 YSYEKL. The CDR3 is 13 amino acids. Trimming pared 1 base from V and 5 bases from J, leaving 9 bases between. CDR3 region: CASSQVTSHEQYF. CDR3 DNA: TGCGCCAGCAGCCAAGTCACTAGCCACGAGCAGTACTTC.

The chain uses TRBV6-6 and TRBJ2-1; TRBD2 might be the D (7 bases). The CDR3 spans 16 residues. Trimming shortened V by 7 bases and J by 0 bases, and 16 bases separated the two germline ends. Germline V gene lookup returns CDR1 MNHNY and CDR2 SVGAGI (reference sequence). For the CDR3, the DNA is TGTGCCAGCACCGAAAGGGGGGGGACCTCCTACAATGAGCAGTTCTTC. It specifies CASTERGGTSYNEQFF.

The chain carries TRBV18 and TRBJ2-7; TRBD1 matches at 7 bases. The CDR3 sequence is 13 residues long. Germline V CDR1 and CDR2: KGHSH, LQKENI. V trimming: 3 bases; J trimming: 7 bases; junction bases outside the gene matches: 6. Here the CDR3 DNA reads TGTGCCAGCTCACCTCGACAGGGTGAGGAGCAGTACTTC. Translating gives CASSPRQGEEQYF.

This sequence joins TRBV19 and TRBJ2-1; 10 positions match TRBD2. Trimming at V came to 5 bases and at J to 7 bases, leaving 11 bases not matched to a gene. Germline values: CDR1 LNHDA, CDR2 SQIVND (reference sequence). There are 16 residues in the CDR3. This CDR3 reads CASSGASGGASNEQFF. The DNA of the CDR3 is TGTGCCAGTAGTGGGGCCAGCGGGGGGGCAAGTAATGAGCAGTTCTTC.

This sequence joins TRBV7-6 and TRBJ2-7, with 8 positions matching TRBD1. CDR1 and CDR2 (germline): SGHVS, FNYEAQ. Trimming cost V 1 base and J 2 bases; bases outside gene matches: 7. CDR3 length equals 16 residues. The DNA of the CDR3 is TGTGCCAGCAGCTTAGAGGCCGGGACAGGACCCTACGAGCAGTACTTC. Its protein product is CASSLEAGTGPYEQYF.

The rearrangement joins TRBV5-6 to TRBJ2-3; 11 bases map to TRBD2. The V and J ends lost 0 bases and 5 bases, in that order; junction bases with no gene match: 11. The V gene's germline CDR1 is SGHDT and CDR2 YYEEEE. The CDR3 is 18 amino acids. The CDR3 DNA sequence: TGTGCCAGCAGCTTGGGCCTCACCGTAGCGGGGGGGATAGATACGCAGTATTTT. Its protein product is CASSLGLTVAGGIDTQYF.

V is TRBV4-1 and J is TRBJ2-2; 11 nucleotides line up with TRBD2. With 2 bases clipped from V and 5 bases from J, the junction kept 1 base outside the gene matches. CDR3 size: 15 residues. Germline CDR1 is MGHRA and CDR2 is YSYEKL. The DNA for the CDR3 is TGCGCCAGCAGCCAAACTAGCGGGGGAACCGGGGAGCTGTTTTTT. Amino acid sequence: CASSQTSGGTGELFF.

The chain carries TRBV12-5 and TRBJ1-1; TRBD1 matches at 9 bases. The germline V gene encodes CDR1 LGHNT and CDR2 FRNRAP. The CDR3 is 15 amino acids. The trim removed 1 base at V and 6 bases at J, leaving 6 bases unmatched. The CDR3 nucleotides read TGTGCTAGTGGTTTGGACAGGGGGCAGGTTTCTGAAGCTTTCTTT. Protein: CASGLDRGQVSEAFF.

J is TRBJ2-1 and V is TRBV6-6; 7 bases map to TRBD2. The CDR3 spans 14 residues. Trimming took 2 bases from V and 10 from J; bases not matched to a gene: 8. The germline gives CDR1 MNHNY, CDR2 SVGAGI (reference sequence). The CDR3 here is CASSYGEGFKEQFF. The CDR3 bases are TGTGCCAGCAGTTACGGGGAGGGCTTTAAAGAGCAGTTCTTC.

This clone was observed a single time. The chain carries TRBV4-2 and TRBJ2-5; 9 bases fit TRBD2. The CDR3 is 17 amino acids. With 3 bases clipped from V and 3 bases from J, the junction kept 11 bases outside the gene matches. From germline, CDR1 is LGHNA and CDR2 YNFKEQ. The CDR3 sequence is CASSHGLGASGEETQYF. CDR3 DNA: TGTGCCAGCAGCCACGGACTAGGGGCTAGCGGGGAAGAGACCCAGTACTTC.

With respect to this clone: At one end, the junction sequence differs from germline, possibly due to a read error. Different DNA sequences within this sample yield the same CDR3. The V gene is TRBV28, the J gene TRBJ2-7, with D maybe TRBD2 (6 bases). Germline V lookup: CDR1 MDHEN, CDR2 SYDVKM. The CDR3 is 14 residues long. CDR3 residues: CASNPSGENYEQYF. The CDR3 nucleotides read TGCGCCAGCAATCCTTCGGGGGAGAACTACGAGCAGTACTTC.

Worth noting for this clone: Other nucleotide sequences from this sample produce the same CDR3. Here the CDR3 DNA reads TGTGCCAGCAGCTTAGGCCAGGGGGCGGGCACAGATACGCAGTATTTT. Its protein is CASSLGQGAGTDTQYF. V and J are TRBV11-3 and TRBJ2-3; 8 positions match TRBD1. The CDR3 has 16 residues. Germline V gene sequence: CDR1 SGHNT, CDR2 YENEEA. The V and J ends lost 1 base and 1 base, in that order; junction bases with no gene match: 4.

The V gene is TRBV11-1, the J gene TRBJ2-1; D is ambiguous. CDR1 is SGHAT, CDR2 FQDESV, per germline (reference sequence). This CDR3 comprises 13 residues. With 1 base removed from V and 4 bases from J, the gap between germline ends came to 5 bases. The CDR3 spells CASSLGSYNEQFF. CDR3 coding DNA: TGTGCCAGCAGCTTAGGCAGTTACAATGAGCAGTTCTTC.

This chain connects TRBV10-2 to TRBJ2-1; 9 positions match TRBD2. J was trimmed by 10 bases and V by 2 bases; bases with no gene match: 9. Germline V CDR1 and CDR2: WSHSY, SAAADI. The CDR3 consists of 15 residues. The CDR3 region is CASSENVAGDREQFF. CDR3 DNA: TGCGCCAGCAGTGAGAATGTAGCGGGAGACCGGGAGCAGTTCTTC.

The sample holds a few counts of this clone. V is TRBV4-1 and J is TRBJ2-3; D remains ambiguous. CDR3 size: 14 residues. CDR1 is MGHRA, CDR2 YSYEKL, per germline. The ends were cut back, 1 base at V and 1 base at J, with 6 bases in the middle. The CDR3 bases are TGCGCCAGCAGCCAAGGAGCTCGCACAGATACGCAGTATTTT. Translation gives CASSQGARTDTQYF.

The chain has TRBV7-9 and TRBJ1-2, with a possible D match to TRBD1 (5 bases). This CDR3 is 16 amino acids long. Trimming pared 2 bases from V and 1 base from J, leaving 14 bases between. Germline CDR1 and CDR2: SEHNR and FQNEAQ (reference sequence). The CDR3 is CASSLLGGTYNYGYTF. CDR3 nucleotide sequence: TGTGCCAGCAGCTTACTGGGGGGGACCTATAACTATGGCTACACCTTC.

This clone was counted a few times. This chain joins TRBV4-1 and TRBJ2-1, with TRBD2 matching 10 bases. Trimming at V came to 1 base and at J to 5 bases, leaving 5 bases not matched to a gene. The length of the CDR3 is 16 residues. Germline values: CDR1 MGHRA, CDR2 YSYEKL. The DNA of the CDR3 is TGCGCCAGCAGCCAAGTGTTAGCGGGAGGAAACAATGAGCAGTTCTTC. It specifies CASSQVLAGGNNEQFF.

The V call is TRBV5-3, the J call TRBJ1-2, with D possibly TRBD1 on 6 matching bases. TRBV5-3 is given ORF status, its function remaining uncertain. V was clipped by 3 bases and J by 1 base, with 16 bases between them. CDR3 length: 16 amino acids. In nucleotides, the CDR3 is TGTGCCAGAAGCTCGGGACATGACGTTTTTAACTATGGCTACACCTTC. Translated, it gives CARSSGHDVFNYGYTF.

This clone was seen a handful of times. CDR3 DNA: TGCGCCAGCAGTCAATCGTGGAGAACGAGGACTGAAGCTTTCTTT. Amino acids: CASSQSWRTRTEAFF. The rearrangement uses TRBV23-1 and TRBJ1-1; D gene uncertain. TRBV23-1 is designated an ORF whose function remains uncertain. Trimming took 0 bases from V and 5 from J, leaving 13 bases between them. The CDR3 extends over 15 amino acids.

CDR3 DNA: TGTGCCAGCAGTTCCAAAACGACAGGGGCTCTCTACGAGCAGTACTTC. This encodes CASSSKTTGALYEQYF. The J gene is TRBJ2-7, the V gene TRBV6-5, with TRBD1 matching 8 bases. The germline V gene encodes CDR1 MNHEY and CDR2 SVGAGI. The CDR3 runs to 16 residues. With 4 bases clipped from V and 3 bases from J, the junction kept 11 bases outside the gene matches.

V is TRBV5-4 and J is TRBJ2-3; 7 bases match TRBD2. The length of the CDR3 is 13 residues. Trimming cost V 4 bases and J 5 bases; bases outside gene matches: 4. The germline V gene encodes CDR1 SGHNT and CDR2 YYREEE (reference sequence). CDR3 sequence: CASSHGGKDTQYF. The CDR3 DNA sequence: TGTGCCAGCAGCCACGGGGGGAAAGATACGCAGTATTTT.

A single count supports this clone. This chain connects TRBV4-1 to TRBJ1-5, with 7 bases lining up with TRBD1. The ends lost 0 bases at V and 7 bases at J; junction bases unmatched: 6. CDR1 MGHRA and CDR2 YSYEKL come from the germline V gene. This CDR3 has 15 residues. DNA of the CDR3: TGCGCCAGCAGCCAAGAGGGGCAGGGGGTACAGCCCCAGCATTTT. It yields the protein CASSQEGQGVQPQHF.

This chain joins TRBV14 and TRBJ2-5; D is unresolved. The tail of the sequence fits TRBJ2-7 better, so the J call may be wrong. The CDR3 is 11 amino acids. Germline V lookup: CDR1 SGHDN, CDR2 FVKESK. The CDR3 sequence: CASSQLYEQYF. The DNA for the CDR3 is TGTGCCAGCAGCCAGCTCTACGAGCAGTACTTC.

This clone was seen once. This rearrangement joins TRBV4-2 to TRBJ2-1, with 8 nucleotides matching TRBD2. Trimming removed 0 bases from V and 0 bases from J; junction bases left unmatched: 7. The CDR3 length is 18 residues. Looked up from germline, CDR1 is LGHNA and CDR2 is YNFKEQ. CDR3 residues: CASSQERGGPSSYNEQFF. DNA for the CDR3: TGTGCCAGCAGCCAAGAGCGCGGGGGGCCCAGCTCCTACAATGAGCAGTTCTTC.